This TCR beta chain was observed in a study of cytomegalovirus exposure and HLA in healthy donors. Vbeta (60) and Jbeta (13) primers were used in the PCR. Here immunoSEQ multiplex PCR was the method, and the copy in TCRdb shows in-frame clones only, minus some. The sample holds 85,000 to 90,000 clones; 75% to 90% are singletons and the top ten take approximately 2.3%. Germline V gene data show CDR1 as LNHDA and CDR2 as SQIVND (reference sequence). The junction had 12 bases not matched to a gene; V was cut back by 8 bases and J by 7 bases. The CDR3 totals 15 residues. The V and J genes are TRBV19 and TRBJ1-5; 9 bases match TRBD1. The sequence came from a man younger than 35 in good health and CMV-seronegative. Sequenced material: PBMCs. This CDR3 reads CASHVLGQGNQPQHF. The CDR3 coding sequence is TGTGCCAGTCACGTGTTGGGACAGGGAAACCAGCCCCAGCATTTT.